The 30 T cell receptor beta chains below come from one sample, sequenced in a study of technical replicates of blood from a few donors. Profiled with immunoSEQ multiplex PCR; TCRdb holds only in-frame clones, not every one. Seen here are 55,000 to 65,000 clones, roughly 93% observed once, and the top ten hold less than 4.5%. Sequencing used PBMCs. The receptor set was obtained from a human donor in good health. Some clones in this sample may be carry-over from other donors' samples.

The count of this clone is one. The chain combines TRBV6-5 with TRBJ1-3; maybe TRBD1 (6 bases). V was cut by 6 bases and J by 12 bases, with 12 bases left in between. This CDR3 is built from 11 residues. Germline CDR1 and CDR2: MNHEY and SVGAGI. CDR3 sequence (DNA): TGTGCCAGCAGGCAAGGACAGAACATATATTTT. This gives the protein CASRQGQNIYF.

The rearrangement joins TRBV5-1 to TRBJ1-5; D call uncertain. Trimming took off 0 bases at V and 3 bases at J, with 7 bases between the two ends. This CDR3 has 14 residues. Looked up from germline, CDR1 is SGHRS and CDR2 is YFSETQ. In nucleotides, the CDR3 is TGCGCCAGCAGCTTGGGCGGAAACAATCAGCCCCAGCATTTT. Amino acid sequence: CASSLGGNNQPQHF.

In DNA, the CDR3 is TGTGCCAGCAGTGAGGAAAGACAGGGGATGACTGAAGCTTTCTTT. Translated, it gives CASSEERQGMTEAFF. This chain joins TRBV2 and TRBJ1-1, with 8 bases lining up with TRBD1. Germline-derived CDR1 and CDR2 are SNHLY and FYNNEI. The CDR3 spans 15 residues. Trimming cost V 3 bases and J 5 bases; bases outside gene matches: 8.

The CDR3 sequence: CAWTRTGPTALHF. The CDR3 nucleotides read TGTGCCTGGACCCGGACAGGCCCTACGGCCCTCCACTTT. The chain recombines TRBV30 with TRBJ1-6, with 7 bases aligning to TRBD1. V gave up 4 bases and J gave up 14 bases; unmatched junction bases: 11. Looked up from germline, CDR1 is GTSNPN and CDR2 is SVGIG (reference sequence). The CDR3 covers 13 residues. Full variable domain (missing parts from reference TRBV30 and TRBJ1-6): SQTIHQWPATLVQPVGSPLSLECTVEGTSNPNLYWYRQAAGRGLQLLFYSVGIGQISSEVPQNLSASRPQDRQFILSSKKLLLSDSGFYLCAWTRTGPTALHFGNGTRLTVT.

The chain has TRBV7-9 and TRBJ2-5; the D gene is possibly TRBD2 (6 bases). The ends were cut back, 8 bases at V and 4 bases at J, with 17 bases in the middle. This CDR3 contains 14 residues. CDR1 and CDR2 (germline): SEHNR, FQNEAQ (reference sequence). CDR3 nucleotide sequence: TGTGCCAGCGCCATTAGCGGCTTCCGAGAGACCCAGTACTTC. Amino acids: CASAISGFRETQYF.

The chain joins TRBV30 to TRBJ2-3; a weak D match, TRBD2 (6 bases). The CDR3 spans 15 residues. Trimming stripped 8 bases from V and 5 bases from J, with 23 bases between. Germline values: CDR1 GTSNPN, CDR2 SVGIG (reference sequence). The CDR3 loop is CAQRASGRTKDTQYF. The DNA for the CDR3 is TGTGCCCAGAGGGCCAGCGGGCGAACAAAAGATACGCAGTATTTT.

The chain links TRBV7-2 to TRBJ1-2; 8 bases match TRBD1. The CDR3 consists of 14 residues. Germline V gives CDR1 SGHTA, CDR2 FQGNSA. V lost 5 bases, J lost 2 bases, and 4 bases stayed unmatched. As DNA, the CDR3 is TGTGCCAGCAGCGTAGACAGGGGAAACTATGGCTACACCTTC. Translating gives CASSVDRGNYGYTF.

This rearrangement joins TRBV7-2 to TRBJ2-1; 9 bases match TRBD1. The germline V gene has CDR1 SGHTA and CDR2 FQGNSA. With V trimmed by 5 bases and J by 0 bases, 8 bases remained unmatched. This CDR3 contains 17 residues. For the CDR3, the DNA is TGTGCCAGCAGCCCGGGGACAGGGACTTACTCCTACAATGAGCAGTTCTTC. Encoded protein: CASSPGTGTYSYNEQFF. Together with reference TRBV7-2 and TRBJ2-1, the CDR3 gives the full variable domain: GAGVSQSPSNKVTEKGKDVELRCDPISGHTALYWYRQSLGQGLEFLIYFQGNSAPDKSGLPSDRFSAERTGGSVSTLTIQRTQQEDSAVYLCASSPGTGTYSYNEQFFGPGTRLTVL.

This sequence joins TRBV4-1 and TRBJ2-7; 10 nucleotides agree with TRBD1. With 1 base clipped from V and 2 bases from J, the junction kept 2 bases outside the gene matches. Germline loops: CDR1 MGHRA, CDR2 YSYEKL. CDR3 size: 15 residues. The CDR3 nucleotides read TGCGCCAGCAGCCAAGGGACAGGGGGAACCTACGAGCAGTACTTC. Its protein product is CASSQGTGGTYEQYF.

This clone was found once. J is TRBJ2-2 and V is TRBV10-3; maybe TRBD2 (6 bases). V was clipped by 5 bases and J by 7 bases, with 17 bases between them. The germline CDR1 and CDR2 sequences are ENHRY and SYGVKD. The CDR3 contains 15 residues. The CDR3 sequence: CAISLKTSRHGELFF. CDR3 nucleotide sequence: TGTGCCATCAGTTTAAAGACTAGTCGTCACGGGGAGCTGTTTTTT.

CDR3 loop: CASSGVGYGYTF. The CDR3, as DNA: TGTGCCAGCAGCGGAGTTGGCTATGGCTACACCTTC. The chain combines TRBV9 with TRBJ1-2; D remains ambiguous. Germline CDR1 SGDLS, CDR2 YYNGEE. The CDR3 sequence is 12 residues long. V lost 3 bases, J lost 4 bases, and 7 bases lay in between.

V gene TRBV7-9 combines with J gene TRBJ1-2, with D uncertain. The CDR3 contains 14 residues. Between the trimmed V and J ends, which lost 4 bases and 4 bases, there was a span of 13 bases. Per the germline V gene, CDR1 is SEHNR and CDR2 is FQNEAQ (reference sequence). CDR3 loop: CASSSLEGPYGYTF. Written as DNA, the CDR3 is TGTGCCAGCAGCTCCCTCGAGGGCCCCTATGGCTACACCTTC.

V and J are TRBV27 and TRBJ1-1; possibly TRBD1 for D (5 bases). The CDR3 is made up of 14 amino acids. Germline loops: CDR1 MNHEY, CDR2 SMNVEV (reference sequence). V was clipped by 3 bases and J by 1 base, with 9 bases between them. This chain's CDR3 is CASSFGGWNTEAFF. CDR3 in DNA: TGTGCCAGCAGTTTCGGGGGGTGGAACACTGAAGCTTTCTTT.

The sample holds a few counts of this clone. The chain combines TRBV29-1 with TRBJ1-1; D is perhaps TRBD1 (6 bases). The V and J ends lost 1 base and 3 bases respectively, with 9 bases between them. This CDR3 has 13 residues. Germline V gene sequence: CDR1 SQVTM, CDR2 ANQGSEA. CDR3 bases: TGCAGCGTTGAAGGACAGGAGGACACTGAAGCTTTCTTT. This gives the protein CSVEGQEDTEAFF.

This sequence joins TRBV4-3 and TRBJ2-7, with 13 bases aligning to TRBD2. Germline trimming cut 4 bases from V and 4 bases from J; bases unmatched to any gene: 7. The germline CDR1 and CDR2 sequences are LGHNA and YSLEER. This CDR3 has 16 amino acids. Written as DNA, the CDR3 is TGCGCCAGCAGCCGACAAGGGACTAGCGGGATTTACGAGCAGTACTTC. Translation: CASSRQGTSGIYEQYF.

The rearrangement links TRBV7-9 to TRBJ2-2; weak D call: TRBD1 (5 bases). Germline lookup yields CDR1 SEHNR and CDR2 FQNEAQ (reference sequence). V was pared by 5 bases and J by 0 bases, with 16 bases between. The CDR3 sequence is 17 residues long. The CDR3 bases are TGTGCCAGCAGCCCCAAGGGGCAACCCGCGAACACCGGGGAGCTGTTTTTT. Amino acid sequence: CASSPKGQPANTGELFF. Together with reference TRBV7-9 and TRBJ2-2, the CDR3 gives the full variable domain: DTGVSQNPRHKITKRGQNVTFRCDPISEHNRLYWYRQTLGQGPEFLTYFQNEAQLEKSRLLSDRFSAERPKGSFSTLEIQRTEQGDSAMYLCASSPKGQPANTGELFFGEGSRLTVL.

The rearrangement links TRBV18 to TRBJ1-1; 9 nucleotides align to TRBD1. V lost 4 bases and J lost 0; bases outside the gene matches: 3. This CDR3 has 15 residues. Germline loops: CDR1 KGHSH, CDR2 LQKENI. The CDR3 DNA is TGTGCCAGCTCACTGGGACAGGGTTTGAACACTGAAGCTTTCTTT. Amino acid sequence: CASSLGQGLNTEAFF.

This chain uses TRBV6-1 with TRBJ2-7, with unresolved D. CDR1 is MNHNS and CDR2 is SASEGT in the germline V gene. V was clipped by 6 bases and J by 0 bases, with 15 bases between them. The CDR3 is 15 amino acids. The CDR3 DNA follows: TGTGCCAGCAGCTCTGGCAGGTCGAGCTCCTACGAGCAGTACTTC. Its protein product is CASSSGRSSSYEQYF.

This chain joins TRBV29-1 and TRBJ2-3; the match to TRBD2 covers 14 bases. This CDR3 has 17 amino acids. Germline lookup yields CDR1 SQVTM and CDR2 ANQGSEA. V lost 1 base and J lost 1; bases outside the gene matches: 4. The CDR3 DNA reads as TGCAGCGTTGAAGGGGGACTAGCGGGAGTTGGCACAGATACGCAGTATTTT. Protein product: CSVEGGLAGVGTDTQYF.

The chain combines TRBV6-6 with TRBJ2-1, with 14 bases matching TRBD2. Germline lookup yields CDR1 MNHNY and CDR2 SVGAGI (reference sequence). The V segment lost 6 bases and the J segment 10 bases; nucleotides outside the gene matches: 8. The CDR3 is 15 residues long. CDR3 DNA sequence: TGTGCCAGCAGGTACGGGACTAGCGGGAGCCAAGAGCAGTTCTTC. Residues: CASRYGTSGSQEQFF.

This chain links TRBV7-8 with TRBJ2-1; tentative D call: TRBD2 (5 bases). Trimming took off 5 bases at V and 2 bases at J, with 7 bases between the two ends. The CDR3 extends over 13 amino acids. Looked up from germline, CDR1 is SGHVS and CDR2 is FQNEAQ. CDR3 DNA sequence: TGTGCCAGCAGCACTAGGACCTACAATGAGCAGTTCTTC. This codes for CASSTRTYNEQFF.

The chain recombines TRBV11-3 with TRBJ2-1; possible D gene TRBD1, 6 bases. Germline lookup yields CDR1 SGHNT and CDR2 YENEEA. V was pared by 1 base and J by 5 bases, with 12 bases between. This CDR3 is built from 15 residues. DNA of the CDR3: TGTGCCAGCAGCTTAGGAACAGGGAGAAACAATGAGCAGTTCTTC. This gives the protein CASSLGTGRNNEQFF. Full variable domain (remainder filled in from reference TRBV11-3 and TRBJ2-1): EAGVVQSPRYKIIEKKQPVAFWCNPISGHNTLYWYLQNLGQGPELLIRYENEEAVDDSQLPKDRFSAERLKGVDSTLKIQPAELGDSAVYLCASSLGTGRNNEQFFGPGTRLTVL.

V gene TRBV10-3 combines with J gene TRBJ2-3; a weak D match, TRBD1 (5 bases). Trimming removed 4 bases at V and 0 bases at J, with 8 bases between. This CDR3 contains 14 residues. Germline CDR1 is ENHRY and CDR2 is SYGVKD. CDR3 loop: CAISGPGSTDTQYF. In DNA form, the CDR3 reads TGTGCCATCAGTGGCCCAGGGAGCACAGATACGCAGTATTTT.

V is TRBV28 and J is TRBJ1-3; perhaps TRBD1 as D (6 bases). This CDR3 region has 14 residues. Trimming took off 7 bases at V and 9 bases at J, with 19 bases between the two ends. Germline V gene lookup returns CDR1 MDHEN and CDR2 SYDVKM. Here the CDR3 DNA reads TGTGCCAGCAAAGTGGGGGACACAACGGGCACCATATATTTT. It yields the protein CASKVGDTTGTIYF.

This chain joins TRBV7-6 and TRBJ2-1; a weak D match, TRBD1 (6 bases). The CDR3 runs 18 residues. CDR1 and CDR2 (germline): SGHVS, FNYEAQ. Trimming cost V 4 bases and J 8 bases, with 27 bases left between them. CDR3 DNA sequence: TGTGCCAGCAGCTCCCCTGGGGGCAGCATGGGTTTCGGCGATGAGCAGTTCTTC. This encodes CASSSPGGSMGFGDEQFF.

The chain uses TRBV5-1 and TRBJ1-4; 8 nucleotides agree with TRBD1. The germline gives CDR1 SGHRS, CDR2 YFSETQ. The V and J ends lost 2 bases and 1 base, in that order; junction bases with no gene match: 1. This CDR3 has 15 residues. CDR3 in DNA: TGCGCCAGCAGCTTAACAGGGGGAACTAATGAAAAACTGTTTTTT. This encodes CASSLTGGTNEKLFF.

This clone has just a few counts. The chain is built from TRBV4-3 and TRBJ2-1; 8 positions agree with TRBD2. The germline CDR1 and CDR2 sequences are LGHNA and YSLEER. Trimming at V came to 0 bases and at J to 8 bases, leaving 6 bases not matched to a gene. The CDR3 has 15 amino acids. In DNA form, the CDR3 reads TGCGCCAGCAGCCAAGATAGAGGACTAGCATATGAGCAGTTCTTC. Protein product: CASSQDRGLAYEQFF.

The chain couples TRBV7-2 to TRBJ2-5, with 8 bases matching TRBD2. This CDR3 comprises 15 residues. J gave up 1 base and V 3 bases, and 4 bases lay outside the gene matches. Germline lookup yields CDR1 SGHTA and CDR2 FQGNSA. The CDR3 nucleotides read TGTGCCAGCAGCTTGGGAGCGGGGGCCCAAGAGACCCAGTACTTC. It translates to CASSLGAGAQETQYF. The variable domain in full, completed from reference TRBV7-2 and TRBJ2-5, reads GAGVSQSPSNKVTEKGKDVELRCDPISGHTALYWYRQSLGQGLEFLIYFQGNSAPDKSGLPSDRFSAERTGGSVSTLTIQRTQQEDSAVYLCASSLGAGAQETQYFGPGTRLLVL.

The chain recombines TRBV7-3 with TRBJ1-1, with D possibly TRBD1 on 5 matching bases. The V end lost 5 bases, the J end lost 6 bases, and 16 bases lay between the germline ends. CDR1 is SGHTA and CDR2 is FQGTGA in the germline V gene. The CDR3 consists of 14 residues. Here the CDR3 reads CASSLQAGGAEAFF. In nucleotides, the CDR3 is TGTGCCAGCAGCCTCCAGGCCGGGGGGGCTGAAGCTTTCTTT.

The chain combines TRBV7-9 with TRBJ1-1; no clear D gene. The CDR3 has 14 residues. The ends were cut back, 5 bases at V and 1 base at J, with 11 bases in the middle. Germline V gives CDR1 SEHNR, CDR2 FQNEAQ (reference sequence). The DNA of the CDR3 is TGTGCCAGCAGCCTTACCCCACAGAACACTGAAGCTTTCTTT. It translates to CASSLTPQNTEAFF.